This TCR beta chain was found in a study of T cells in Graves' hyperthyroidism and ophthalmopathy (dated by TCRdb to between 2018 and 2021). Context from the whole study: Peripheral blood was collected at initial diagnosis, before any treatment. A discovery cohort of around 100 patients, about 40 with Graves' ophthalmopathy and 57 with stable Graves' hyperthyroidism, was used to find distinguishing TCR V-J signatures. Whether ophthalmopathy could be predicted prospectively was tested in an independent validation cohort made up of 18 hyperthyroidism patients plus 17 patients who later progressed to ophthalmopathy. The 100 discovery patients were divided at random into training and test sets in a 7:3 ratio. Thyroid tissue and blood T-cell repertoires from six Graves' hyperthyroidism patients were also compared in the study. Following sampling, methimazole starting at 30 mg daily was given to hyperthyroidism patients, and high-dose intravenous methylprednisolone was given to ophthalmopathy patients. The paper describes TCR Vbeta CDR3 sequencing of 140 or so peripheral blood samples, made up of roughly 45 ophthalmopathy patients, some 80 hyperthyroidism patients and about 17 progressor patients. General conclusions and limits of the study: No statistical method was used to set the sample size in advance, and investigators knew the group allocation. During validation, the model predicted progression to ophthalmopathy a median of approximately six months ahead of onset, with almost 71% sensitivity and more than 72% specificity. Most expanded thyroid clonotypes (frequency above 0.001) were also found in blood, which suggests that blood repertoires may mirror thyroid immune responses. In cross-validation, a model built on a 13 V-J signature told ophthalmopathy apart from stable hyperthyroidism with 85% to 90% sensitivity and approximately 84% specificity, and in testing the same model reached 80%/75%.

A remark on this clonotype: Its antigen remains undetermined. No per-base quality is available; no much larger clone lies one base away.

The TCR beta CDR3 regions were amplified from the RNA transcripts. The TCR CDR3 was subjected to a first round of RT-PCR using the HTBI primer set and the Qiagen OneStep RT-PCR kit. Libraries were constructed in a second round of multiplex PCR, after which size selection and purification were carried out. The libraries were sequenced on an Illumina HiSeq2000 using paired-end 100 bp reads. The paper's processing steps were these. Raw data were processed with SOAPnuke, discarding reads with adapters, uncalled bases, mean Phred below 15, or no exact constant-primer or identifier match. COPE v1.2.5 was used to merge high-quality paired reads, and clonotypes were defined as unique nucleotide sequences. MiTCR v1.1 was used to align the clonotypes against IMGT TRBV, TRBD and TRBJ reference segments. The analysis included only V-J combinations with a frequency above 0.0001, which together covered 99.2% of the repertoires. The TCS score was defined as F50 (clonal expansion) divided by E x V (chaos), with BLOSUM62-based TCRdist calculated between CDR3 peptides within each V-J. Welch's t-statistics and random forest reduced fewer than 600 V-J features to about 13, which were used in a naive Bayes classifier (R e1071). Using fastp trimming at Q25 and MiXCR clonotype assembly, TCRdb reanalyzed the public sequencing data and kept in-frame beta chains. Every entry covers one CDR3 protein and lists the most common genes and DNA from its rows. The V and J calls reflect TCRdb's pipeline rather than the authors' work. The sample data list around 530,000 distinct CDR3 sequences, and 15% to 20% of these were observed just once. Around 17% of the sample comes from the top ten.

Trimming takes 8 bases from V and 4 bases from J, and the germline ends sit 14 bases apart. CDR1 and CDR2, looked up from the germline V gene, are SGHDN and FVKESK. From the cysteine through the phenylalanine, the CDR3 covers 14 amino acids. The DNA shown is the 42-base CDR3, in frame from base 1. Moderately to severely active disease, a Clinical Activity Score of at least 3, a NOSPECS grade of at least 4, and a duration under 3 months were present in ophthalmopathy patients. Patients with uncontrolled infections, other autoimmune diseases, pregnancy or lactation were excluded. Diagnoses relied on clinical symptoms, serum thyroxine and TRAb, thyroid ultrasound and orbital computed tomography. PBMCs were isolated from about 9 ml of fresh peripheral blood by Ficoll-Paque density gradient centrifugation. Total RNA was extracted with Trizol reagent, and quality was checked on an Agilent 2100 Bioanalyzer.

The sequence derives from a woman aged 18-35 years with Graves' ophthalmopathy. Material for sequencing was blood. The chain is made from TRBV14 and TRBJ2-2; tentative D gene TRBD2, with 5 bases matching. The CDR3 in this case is CASEGSVATGELFF. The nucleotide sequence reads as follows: TGTGCCAGCGAGGGTAGTGTTGCCACCGGGGAGCTGTTTTTT.